These 6 T cell receptor beta chains were sequenced from one sample in a study of cytomegalovirus exposure and HLA in healthy donors. The PCR was carried out with 60 Vbeta primers and 13 Jbeta primers. The repertoire was sequenced with immunoSEQ multiplex PCR; TCRdb's copy has only in-frame clones and lacks some. Here the sample spans 100,000 to 150,000 clones, 50% to 75% being singletons. The material sequenced was PBMCs. The source is a woman aged 35 to 49 in good health and CMV-seropositive.

This clone was detected only a few times. The chain couples TRBV11-2 to TRBJ1-2; TRBD1 matches 8 bases. Germline CDR1 SGHAT, CDR2 FQNNGV. The CDR3 runs to 13 residues. With 1 base clipped from V and 8 bases from J, the junction kept 3 bases outside the gene matches. The chain's CDR3 is CASSLADREGYTF. The CDR3 nucleotides are TGTGCCAGCAGCTTAGCGGACAGGGAAGGCTACACCTTC.

The rearrangement joins TRBV2 to TRBJ2-7; weak D call: TRBD2 (6 bases). The CDR3 contains 12 residues. Between the trimmed V and J ends, which lost 2 bases and 7 bases, there was a span of 9 bases. CDR1 and CDR2 from the germline V gene are SNHLY and FYNNEI. The CDR3 DNA sequence: TGTGCCAGCAGTGAATCCGCGGGGGAGCAGTACTTC. This codes for CASSESAGEQYF.

The chain uses TRBV29-1 and TRBJ2-3; no clear D. CDR1 and CDR2 (germline): SQVTM, ANQGSEA. Trimming stripped 8 bases from V and 6 bases from J, with 18 bases between. The CDR3 length is 13 residues. The CDR3 reads CSLDGGSSDTQYF. The CDR3 DNA reads TGCAGCCTCGACGGCGGCTCATCGGATACGCAGTATTTT.

The chain carries TRBV14 and TRBJ1-4; D remains ambiguous. Germline values: CDR1 SGHDN, CDR2 FVKESK. This CDR3 contains 15 residues. V was clipped by 1 base and J by 10 bases, with 16 bases between them. CDR3 region: CASSQGLAGSAKLFF. CDR3 nucleotides: TGTGCCAGCAGCCAAGGTCTAGCGGGATCGGCAAAACTGTTTTTT.

This chain joins TRBV18 and TRBJ1-3; no clear D. Germline-derived CDR1 and CDR2 are KGHSH and LQKENI. Trimming shortened V by 5 bases and J by 1 base, and 9 bases separated the two germline ends. This CDR3 comprises 14 residues. DNA for the CDR3: TGTGCCAGCTCATACCCTCAGTCTGGAAACACCATATATTTT. Translated: CASSYPQSGNTIYF.

This clone was picked up a small number of times. This sequence joins TRBV2 and TRBJ2-1; D is ambiguous. V was clipped by 6 bases and J by 2 bases, with 20 bases between them. Germline CDR1 is SNHLY and CDR2 is FYNNEI. The CDR3 is made up of 17 amino acids. CDR3 loop: CASSDIFNSQPYNEQFF. Written as DNA, the CDR3 is TGTGCCAGCAGCGATATATTCAACAGCCAACCCTACAATGAGCAGTTCTTC.